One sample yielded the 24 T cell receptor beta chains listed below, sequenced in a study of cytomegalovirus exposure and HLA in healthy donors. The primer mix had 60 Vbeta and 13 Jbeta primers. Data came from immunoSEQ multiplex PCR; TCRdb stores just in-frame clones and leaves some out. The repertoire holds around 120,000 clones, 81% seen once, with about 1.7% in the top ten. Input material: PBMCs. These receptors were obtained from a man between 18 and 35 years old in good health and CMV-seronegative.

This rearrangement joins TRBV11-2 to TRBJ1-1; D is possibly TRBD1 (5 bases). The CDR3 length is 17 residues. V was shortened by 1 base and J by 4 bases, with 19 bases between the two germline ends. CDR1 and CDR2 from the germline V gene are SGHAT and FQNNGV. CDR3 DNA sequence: TGTGCCAGCAGCTTAGTTGCCAGGGAAAAGTTAGGCACTGAAGCTTTCTTT. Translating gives CASSLVAREKLGTEAFF.

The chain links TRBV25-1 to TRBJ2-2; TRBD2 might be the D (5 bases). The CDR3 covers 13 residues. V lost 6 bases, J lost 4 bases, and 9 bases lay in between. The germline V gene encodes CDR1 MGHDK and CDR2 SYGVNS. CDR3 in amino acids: CASRGGGTGELFF. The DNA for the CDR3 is TGTGCCAGCAGAGGCGGAGGCACCGGGGAGCTGTTTTTT.

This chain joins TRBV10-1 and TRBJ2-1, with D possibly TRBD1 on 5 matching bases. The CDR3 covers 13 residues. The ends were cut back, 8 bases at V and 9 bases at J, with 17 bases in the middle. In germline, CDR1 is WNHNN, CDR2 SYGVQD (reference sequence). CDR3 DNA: TGCGCCAGCGGGGAACAGGTTTTTGGTGAGCAGTTCTTC. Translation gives CASGEQVFGEQFF.

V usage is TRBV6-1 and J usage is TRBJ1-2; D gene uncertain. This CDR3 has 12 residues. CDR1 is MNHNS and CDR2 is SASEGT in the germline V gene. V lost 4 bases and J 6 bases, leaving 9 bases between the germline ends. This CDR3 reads CASSGQLNGYTF. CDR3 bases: TGTGCCAGCAGTGGGCAGTTGAATGGCTACACCTTC.

The CDR3 loop is CASSYTGSQGVYEQYF. DNA for the CDR3: TGTGCCAGCAGTTACACCGGGAGTCAGGGGGTCTACGAGCAGTACTTC. This sequence joins TRBV6-5 and TRBJ2-7; possible D gene TRBD1, 7 bases. V was pared by 2 bases and J by 3 bases, with 17 bases between. In germline, CDR1 is MNHEY, CDR2 SVGAGI. The CDR3 runs 16 residues.

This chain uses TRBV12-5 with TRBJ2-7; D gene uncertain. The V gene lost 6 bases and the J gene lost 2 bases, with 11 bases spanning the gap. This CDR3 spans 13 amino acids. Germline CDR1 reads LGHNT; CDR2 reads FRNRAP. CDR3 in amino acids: CASGPDIPYEQYF. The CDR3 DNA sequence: TGTGCTAGTGGGCCTGACATACCCTACGAGCAGTACTTC.

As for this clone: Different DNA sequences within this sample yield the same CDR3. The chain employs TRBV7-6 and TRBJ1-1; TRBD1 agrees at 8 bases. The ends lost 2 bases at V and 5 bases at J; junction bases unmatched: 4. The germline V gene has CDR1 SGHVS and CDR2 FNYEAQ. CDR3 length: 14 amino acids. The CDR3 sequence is CASSLTGGNTEAFF. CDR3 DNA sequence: TGTGCCAGCAGCTTAACAGGGGGGAATACTGAAGCTTTCTTT.

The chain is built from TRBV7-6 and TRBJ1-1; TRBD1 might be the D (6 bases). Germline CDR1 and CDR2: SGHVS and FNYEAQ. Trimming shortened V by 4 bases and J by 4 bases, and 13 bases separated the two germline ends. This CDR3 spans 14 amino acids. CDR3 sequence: CASSYRDFATEAFF. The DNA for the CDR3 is TGTGCCAGCAGCTACAGGGATTTTGCCACTGAAGCTTTCTTT.

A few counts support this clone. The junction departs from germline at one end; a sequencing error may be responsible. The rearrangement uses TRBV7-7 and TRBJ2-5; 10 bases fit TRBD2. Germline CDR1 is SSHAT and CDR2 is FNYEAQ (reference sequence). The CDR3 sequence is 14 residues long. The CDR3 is CASSLAGEGETQYF. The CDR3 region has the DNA TGTGCCAGCAGCCTAGCGGGGGAGGGGGAGACCCAGTACTTC.

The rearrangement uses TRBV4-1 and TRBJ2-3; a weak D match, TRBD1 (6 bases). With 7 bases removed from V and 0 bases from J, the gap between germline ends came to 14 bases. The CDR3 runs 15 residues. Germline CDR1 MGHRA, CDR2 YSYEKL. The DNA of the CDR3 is TGCGCCAGCACCCTTGGACAGTCTAGCACAGATACGCAGTATTTT. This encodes CASTLGQSSTDTQYF.

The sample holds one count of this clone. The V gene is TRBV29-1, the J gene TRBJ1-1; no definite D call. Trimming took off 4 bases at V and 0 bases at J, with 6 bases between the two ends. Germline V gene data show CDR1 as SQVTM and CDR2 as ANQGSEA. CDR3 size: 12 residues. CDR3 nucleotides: TGCAGCGTTGTGCGAATGAACACTGAAGCTTTCTTT. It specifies CSVVRMNTEAFF.

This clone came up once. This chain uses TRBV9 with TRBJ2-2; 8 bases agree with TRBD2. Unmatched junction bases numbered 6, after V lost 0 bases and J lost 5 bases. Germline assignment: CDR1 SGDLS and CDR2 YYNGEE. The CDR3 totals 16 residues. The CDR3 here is CASSVGGGGKTGELFF. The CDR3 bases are TGTGCCAGCAGCGTAGGAGGCGGGGGGAAGACCGGGGAGCTGTTTTTT.

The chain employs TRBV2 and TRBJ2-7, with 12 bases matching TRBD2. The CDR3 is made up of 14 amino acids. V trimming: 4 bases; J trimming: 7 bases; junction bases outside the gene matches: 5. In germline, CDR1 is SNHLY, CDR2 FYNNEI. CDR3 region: CASSVLAGGGEQYF. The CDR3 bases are TGTGCCAGCAGTGTACTAGCGGGGGGAGGGGAGCAGTACTTC.

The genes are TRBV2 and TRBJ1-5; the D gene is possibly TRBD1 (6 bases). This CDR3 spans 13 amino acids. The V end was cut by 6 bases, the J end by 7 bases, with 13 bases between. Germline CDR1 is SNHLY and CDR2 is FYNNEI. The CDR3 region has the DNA TGTGCCAGCAGGAGGACAGCCCCCCAGCCCCAGCATTTT. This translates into CASRRTAPQPQHF.

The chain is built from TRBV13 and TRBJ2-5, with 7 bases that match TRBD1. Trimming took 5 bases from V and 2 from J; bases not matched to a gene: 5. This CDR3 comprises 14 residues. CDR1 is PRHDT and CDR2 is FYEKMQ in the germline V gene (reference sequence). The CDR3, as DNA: TGTGCCAGCAGCCTCTGGACAGGTCAAGAGACCCAGTACTTC. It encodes CASSLWTGQETQYF.

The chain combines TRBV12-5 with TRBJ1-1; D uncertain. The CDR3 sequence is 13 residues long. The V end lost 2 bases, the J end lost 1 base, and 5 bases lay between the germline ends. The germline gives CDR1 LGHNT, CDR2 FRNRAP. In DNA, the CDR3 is TGTGCTAGTGGTTTGCGGGAGAACACTGAAGCTTTCTTT. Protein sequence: CASGLRENTEAFF.

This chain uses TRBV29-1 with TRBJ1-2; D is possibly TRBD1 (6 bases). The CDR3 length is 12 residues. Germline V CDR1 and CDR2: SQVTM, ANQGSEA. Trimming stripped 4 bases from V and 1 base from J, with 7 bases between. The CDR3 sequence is CSVGDNNYGYTF. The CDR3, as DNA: TGCAGCGTTGGGGACAATAACTATGGCTACACCTTC. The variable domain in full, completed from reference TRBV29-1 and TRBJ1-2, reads SAVISQKPSRDICQRGTSLTIQCQVDSQVTMMFWYRQQPGQSLTLIATANQGSEATYESGFVIDKFPISRPNLTFSTLTVSNMSPEDSSIYLCSVGDNNYGYTFGSGTRLTVV.

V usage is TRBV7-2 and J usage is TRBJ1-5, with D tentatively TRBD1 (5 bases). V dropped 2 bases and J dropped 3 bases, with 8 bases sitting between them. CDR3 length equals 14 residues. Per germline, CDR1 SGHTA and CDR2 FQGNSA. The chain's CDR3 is CASSLSTANQPQHF. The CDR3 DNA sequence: TGTGCCAGCAGCTTATCGACAGCCAATCAGCCCCAGCATTTT.

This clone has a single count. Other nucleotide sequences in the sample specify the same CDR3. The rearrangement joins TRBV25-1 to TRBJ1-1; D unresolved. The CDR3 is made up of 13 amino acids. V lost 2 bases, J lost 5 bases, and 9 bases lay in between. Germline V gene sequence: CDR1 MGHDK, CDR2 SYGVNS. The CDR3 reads CASSEGGRTEAFF. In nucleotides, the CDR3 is TGTGCCAGCAGTGAAGGAGGGAGGACTGAAGCTTTCTTT. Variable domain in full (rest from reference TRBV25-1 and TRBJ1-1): EADIYQTPRYLVIGTGKKITLECSQTMGHDKMYWYQQDPGMELHLIHYSYGVNSTEKGDLSSESTVSRIRTEHFPLTLESARPSHTSQYLCASSEGGRTEAFFGQGTRLTVV.

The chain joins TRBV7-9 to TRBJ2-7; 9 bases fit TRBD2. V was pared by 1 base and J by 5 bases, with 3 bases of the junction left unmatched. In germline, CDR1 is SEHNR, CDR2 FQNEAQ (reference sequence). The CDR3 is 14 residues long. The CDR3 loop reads CASSLGAGGNEQYF. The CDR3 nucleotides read TGTGCCAGCAGCTTAGGAGCGGGGGGAAACGAGCAGTACTTC. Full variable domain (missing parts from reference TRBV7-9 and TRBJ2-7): DTGVSQNPRHKITKRGQNVTFRCDPISEHNRLYWYRQTLGQGPEFLTYFQNEAQLEKSRLLSDRFSAERPKGSFSTLEIQRTEQGDSAMYLCASSLGAGGNEQYFGPGTRLTVT.

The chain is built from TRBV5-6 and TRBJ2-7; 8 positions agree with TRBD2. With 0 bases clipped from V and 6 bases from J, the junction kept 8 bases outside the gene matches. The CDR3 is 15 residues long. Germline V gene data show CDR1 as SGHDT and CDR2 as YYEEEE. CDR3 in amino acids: CASSLEVAGSVEQYF. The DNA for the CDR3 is TGTGCCAGCAGCTTGGAGGTAGCGGGGTCTGTCGAGCAGTACTTC. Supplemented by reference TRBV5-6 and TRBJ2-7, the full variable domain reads DAGVTQSPTHLIKTRGQQVTLRCSPKSGHDTVSWYQQALGQGPQFIFQYYEEEERQRGNFPDRFSGHQFPNYSSELNVNALLLGDSALYLCASSLEVAGSVEQYFGPGTRLTVT.

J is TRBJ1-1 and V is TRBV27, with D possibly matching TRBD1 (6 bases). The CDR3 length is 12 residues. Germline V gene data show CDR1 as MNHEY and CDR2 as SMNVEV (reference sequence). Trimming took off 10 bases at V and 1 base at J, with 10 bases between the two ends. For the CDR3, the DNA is TGTGCCACTTCGGACAGGAACACTGAAGCTTTCTTT. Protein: CATSDRNTEAFF.

As DNA, the CDR3 is TGTGCCAGCAGAACAGGGGGCGCAGGGGGAGGCTACACCTTC. Translation: CASRTGGAGGGYTF. The V gene is TRBV6-5, the J gene TRBJ1-2, with 9 bases that match TRBD1. CDR3 length: 14 residues. Unmatched junction bases numbered 10, after V lost 6 bases and J lost 8 bases. The germline V gene encodes CDR1 MNHEY and CDR2 SVGAGI.

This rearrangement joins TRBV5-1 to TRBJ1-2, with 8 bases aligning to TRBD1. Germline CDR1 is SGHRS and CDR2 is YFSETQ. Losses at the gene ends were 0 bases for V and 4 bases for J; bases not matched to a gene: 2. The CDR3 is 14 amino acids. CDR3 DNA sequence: TGCGCCAGCAGCTTGGGCACAGGGGGCTATGGCTACACCTTC. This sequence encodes CASSLGTGGYGYTF.